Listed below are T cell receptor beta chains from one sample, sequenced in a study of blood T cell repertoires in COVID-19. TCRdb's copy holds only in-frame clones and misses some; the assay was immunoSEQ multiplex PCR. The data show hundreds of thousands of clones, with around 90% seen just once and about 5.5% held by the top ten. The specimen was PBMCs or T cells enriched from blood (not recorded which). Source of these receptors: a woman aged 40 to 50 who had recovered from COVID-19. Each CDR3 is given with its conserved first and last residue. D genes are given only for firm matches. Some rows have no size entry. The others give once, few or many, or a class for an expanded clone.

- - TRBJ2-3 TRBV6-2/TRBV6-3 CASSPVGSSSEDTQYF TGTGCCAGCAGCCCCGTCGGTAGCTCTAGCGAAGATACGCAGTATTTT
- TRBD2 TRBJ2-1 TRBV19 CASSLTSGSSYNEQFF TGTGCCAGTAGTCTAACTAGCGGGAGCTCCTACAATGAGCAGTTCTTC
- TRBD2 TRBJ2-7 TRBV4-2 CASSQDPGGYSYEQYF TGTGCCAGCAGCCAAGACCCGGGAGGGTACTCCTACGAGCAGTACTTC
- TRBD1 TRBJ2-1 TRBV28 CASSYPQGASYNEQFF TGTGCCAGCAGTTACCCTCAGGGGGCCTCCTACAATGAGCAGTTCTTC
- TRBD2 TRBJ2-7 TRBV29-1 CSVTWGLAGVYEQYF TGCAGCGTTACCTGGGGACTAGCGGGAGTTTACGAGCAGTACTTC
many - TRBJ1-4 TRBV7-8 CASSYNQPKTNEKLFF TGTGCCAGCAGCTACAATCAACCGAAAACTAATGAAAAACTGTTTTTT
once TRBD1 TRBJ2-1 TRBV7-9 CASSSPGQGLDEQFF TGTGCCAGCAGCTCACCGGGACAGGGTCTGGATGAGCAGTTCTTC
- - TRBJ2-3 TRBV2 CASSRRRGASTDTQYF TGTGCCAGCAGCCGCCGCCGGGGGGCGAGCACAGATACGCAGTATTTT
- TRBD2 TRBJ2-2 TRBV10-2 CASSDPGGSGRGELFF TGCGCCAGCAGTGACCCGGGTGGTAGCGGGAGGGGGGAGCTGTTTTTT
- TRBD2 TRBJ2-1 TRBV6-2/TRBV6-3 CASSGRTSGKSYNEQFF TGTGCCAGCAGTGGGCGAACTAGCGGAAAATCCTACAATGAGCAGTTCTTC
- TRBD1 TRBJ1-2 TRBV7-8 CASSSDRGTFYGYTF TGTGCCAGCAGCTCGGACAGGGGAACTTTTTATGGCTACACCTTC
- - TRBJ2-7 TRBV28 CASGQGEQYF TGTGCCAGCGGTCAGGGCGAGCAGTACTTC
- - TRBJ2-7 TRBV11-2 CASSLGGSETYEQYF TGTGCCAGCAGCTTAGGTGGTAGCGAAACCTACGAGCAGTACTTC
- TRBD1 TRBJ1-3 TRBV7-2 CASSSRLQGIRGNTIYF TGTGCCAGCAGCTCCCGCTTACAGGGGATTAGGGGAAACACCATATATTTT
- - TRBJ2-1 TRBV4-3 CASSQGLADEQFF TGCGCCAGCAGCCAAGGGCTAGCAGATGAGCAGTTCTTC
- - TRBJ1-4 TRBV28 CASTLGGRKEKLFF TGTGCCAGCACCCTGGGAGGGCGTAAAGAAAAACTGTTTTTT
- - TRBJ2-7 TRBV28 CASREQAYEQYF TGTGCCAGCAGAGAACAGGCCTACGAGCAGTACTTC
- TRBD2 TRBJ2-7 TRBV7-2 CASSRALAGKGEQYF TGTGCCAGCAGCCGTGCACTAGCGGGAAAGGGTGAGCAGTACTTC
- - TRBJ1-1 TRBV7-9 CASSPTGRDTEAFF TGTGCCAGCAGCCCAACAGGGAGAGACACTGAAGCTTTCTTT
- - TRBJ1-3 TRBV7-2 CASSARGKPAGNTIYF TGTGCCAGCAGCGCTAGGGGGAAGCCAGCGGGAAACACCATATATTTT
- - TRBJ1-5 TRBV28 CASISLQGRVSNQPQHF TGTGCCAGCATATCCTTACAGGGCCGCGTAAGCAATCAGCCCCAGCATTTT
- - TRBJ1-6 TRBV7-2 CASSQRTGGSSSPLHF TGTGCCAGCAGCCAAAGGACGGGGGGTAGTTCGTCACCCCTCCACTTT
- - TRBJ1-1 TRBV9 CASSVAGQPRWDTEAFF TGTGCCAGCAGCGTAGCTGGACAGCCCAGGTGGGACACTGAAGCTTTCTTT
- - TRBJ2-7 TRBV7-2 CASSLNPGLNEQYF TGTGCCAGCAGCTTAAACCCAGGACTCAACGAGCAGTACTTC
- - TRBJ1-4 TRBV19 CASSRSGGRDEKLFF TGTGCCAGTAGTAGATCGGGGGGCAGGGACGAAAAACTGTTTTTT
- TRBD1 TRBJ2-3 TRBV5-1 CASSWGQGKQYF TGCGCCAGCAGCTGGGGACAGGGAAAGCAGTATTTT
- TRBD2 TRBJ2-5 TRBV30 CAWRTSGRPKETQYF TGTGCCTGGAGGACTAGCGGGAGACCCAAAGAGACCCAGTACTTC
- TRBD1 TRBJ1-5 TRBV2 CASSGDRAYSNQPQHF TGTGCCAGCAGTGGGGACAGAGCTTATAGCAATCAGCCCCAGCATTTT
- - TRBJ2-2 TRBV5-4 CASSMDRGPSGRVGELFF TGTGCCAGCAGCATGGACAGGGGGCCTAGCGGGAGGGTCGGGGAGCTGTTTTTT
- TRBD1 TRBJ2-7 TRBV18 CASSPPGTGTYEQYF TGTGCCAGCTCACCACCTGGGACAGGGACCTACGAGCAGTACTTC
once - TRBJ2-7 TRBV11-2 CASSLEGAAMTEQYF TGTGCCAGCAGCTTAGAAGGGGCCGCCATGACTGAGCAGTACTTC
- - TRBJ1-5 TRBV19 CASSCNPNRRTYSNQPQHF TGTGCCAGTAGTTGTAATCCGAACAGGCGAACTTATAGCAATCAGCCCCAGCATTTT
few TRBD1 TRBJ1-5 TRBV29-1 CSVGQGANQPQHF TGCAGCGTTGGACAGGGGGCCAATCAGCCCCAGCATTTT
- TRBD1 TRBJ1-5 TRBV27 CASSSLPRTGISNQPQHF TGTGCCAGCAGTTCACTCCCAAGGACAGGGATTAGCAATCAGCCCCAGCATTTT
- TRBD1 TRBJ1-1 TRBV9 CASSPIPRTGDTEAFF TGTGCCAGCAGCCCTATACCGAGGACAGGGGACACTGAAGCTTTCTTT
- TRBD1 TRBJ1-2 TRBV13 CASSLGRGHFGYTF TGTGCCAGCAGCTTAGGCAGGGGGCATTTTGGCTACACCTTC
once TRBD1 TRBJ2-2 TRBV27 CASRFGQGSGELFF TGTGCCAGCAGATTCGGACAGGGGAGCGGGGAGCTGTTTTTT
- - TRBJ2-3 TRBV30 CAWSFDADLGTDTQYF TGTGCCTGGAGTTTCGACGCGGATTTGGGCACAGATACGCAGTATTTT
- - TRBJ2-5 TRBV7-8 CASSRNTNQETQYF TGTGCCAGCAGCCGAAACACGAACCAAGAGACCCAGTACTTC
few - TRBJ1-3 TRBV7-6 CASSPIQGSGNTIYF TGTGCCAGCAGCCCGATACAGGGCTCTGGAAACACCATATATTTT
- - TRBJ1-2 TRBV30 CAWSVSGVGGYTF TGTGCCTGGAGTGTATCAGGGGTCGGTGGCTACACCTTC
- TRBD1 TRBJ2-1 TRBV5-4 CASSSGQGGNEQFF TGTGCCAGCAGTTCGGGACAGGGGGGGAATGAGCAGTTCTTC
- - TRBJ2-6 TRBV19 CASSIAGTGANVLTF TGTGCCAGTAGTATAGCCGGTACTGGGGCCAACGTCCTGACTTTC
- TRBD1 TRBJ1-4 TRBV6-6 CASSPDSRQGVGEKLFF TGTGCCAGCAGTCCGGACAGTCGGCAGGGGGTGGGTGAAAAACTGTTTTTT
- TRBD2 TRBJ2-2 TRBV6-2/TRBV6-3 CASSRPGLALDGGGELFF TGTGCCAGCAGTCGCCCGGGACTAGCGCTTGACGGGGGCGGGGAGCTGTTTTTT
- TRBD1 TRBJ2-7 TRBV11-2 CASSLYRGYEQYF TGTGCCAGCAGCTTATACAGGGGCTACGAGCAGTACTTC
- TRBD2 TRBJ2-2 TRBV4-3 CASSQIAGDATGELFF TGCGCCAGCAGCCAAATAGCGGGAGATGCCACCGGGGAGCTGTTTTTT
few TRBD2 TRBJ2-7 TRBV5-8 CASSLAGLAGAQYF TGTGCCAGCAGCTTGGCGGGACTAGCGGGGGCGCAGTACTTC
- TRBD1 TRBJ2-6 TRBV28 CASSDRGLRSGANVLTF TGTGCCAGCAGCGACAGGGGCCTCCGCTCTGGGGCCAACGTCCTGACTTTC
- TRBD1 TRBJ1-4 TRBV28 CASSLPAGGKLFF TGTGCCAGCAGTTTACCGGCAGGGGGAAAACTGTTTTTT
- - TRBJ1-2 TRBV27 CASSLYYAAGDTDGYTF TGTGCCAGCAGTTTGTATTACGCGGCAGGGGATACGGATGGCTACACCTTC